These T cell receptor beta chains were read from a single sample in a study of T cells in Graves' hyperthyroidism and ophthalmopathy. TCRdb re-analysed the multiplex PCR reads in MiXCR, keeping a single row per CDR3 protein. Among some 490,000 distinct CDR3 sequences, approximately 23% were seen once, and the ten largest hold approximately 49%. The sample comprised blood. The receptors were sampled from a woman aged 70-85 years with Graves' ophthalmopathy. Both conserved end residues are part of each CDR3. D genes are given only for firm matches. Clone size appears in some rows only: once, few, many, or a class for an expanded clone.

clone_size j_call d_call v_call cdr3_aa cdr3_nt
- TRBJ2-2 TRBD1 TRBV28 CASSFSRQGAYTGELFF TGTGCCAGCAGTTTCTCGAGACAGGGGGCTTACACCGGGGAGCTGTTTTTT
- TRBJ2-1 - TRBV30 CAWRDRNEQFF TGTGCCTGGAGGGATAGGAATGAGCAGTTCTTC
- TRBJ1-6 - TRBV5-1 CASSLGTGSSYNSPLHF TGCGCCAGCAGCTTGGGTACAGGGAGCTCCTATAATTCACCCCTCCACTTT
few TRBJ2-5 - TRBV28 CASGQHPAGVETQYF TGTGCCAGCGGTCAACACCCAGCAGGGGTAGAGACCCAGTACTTC
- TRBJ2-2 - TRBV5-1 CASSSGGPASGELFF TGTGCCAGCAGTTCCGGGGGGCCAGCCTCCGGGGAGCTGTTTTTT
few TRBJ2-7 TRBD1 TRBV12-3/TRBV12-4 CASGDRAYEQYF TGTGCCAGCGGGGACAGGGCCTACGAGCAGTACTTC
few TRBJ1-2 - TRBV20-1 CSARVHPYGYTF TGCAGTGCTAGAGTCCACCCCTATGGCTACACCTTC
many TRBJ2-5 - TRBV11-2 CASSSGPEETQYF TGTGCCAGCAGCTCCGGACCAGAAGAGACCCAGTACTTC
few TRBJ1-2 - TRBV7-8 CASSSSRVGGNYGYTF TGTGCCAGCAGCTCCTCCCGGGTAGGGGGTAACTATGGCTACACCTTC
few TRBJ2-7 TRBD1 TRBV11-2 CASHHRGYEQYF TGTGCCAGCCACCACAGGGGCTACGAGCAGTACTTC
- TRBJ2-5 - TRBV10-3 CATHGVGVRETQYF TGTGCCACGCATGGGGTAGGGGTGAGGGAGACCCAGTACTTC
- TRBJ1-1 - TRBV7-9 CASSFQGTEAFF TGTGCCAGCAGCTTCCAGGGAACTGAAGCTTTCTTT
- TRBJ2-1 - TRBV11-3 CASSLDGRINNEQFF TGTGCCAGCAGCTTAGATGGGAGGATAAACAATGAGCAGTTCTTC
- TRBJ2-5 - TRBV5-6 CASSWGPSGAGGETQYF TGTGCCAGCAGCTGGGGCCCGTCAGGGGCGGGTGGAGAGACCCAGTACTTC
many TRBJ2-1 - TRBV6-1 CASSSSVGVGNEQFF TGTGCCAGCAGTTCCAGCGTGGGAGTAGGAAATGAGCAGTTCTTC
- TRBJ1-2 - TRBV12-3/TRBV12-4 CASSFGTFGGYTF TGTGCCAGCAGTTTCGGGACATTTGGCGGCTACACCTTC
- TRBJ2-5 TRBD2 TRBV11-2 CASSLTQGVDLRTSRRETQYF TGTGCCAGCAGCCTAACACAAGGTGTGGATCTTCGGACTAGTCGGAGAGAGACCCAGTACTTC
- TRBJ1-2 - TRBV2 CASIRQVDGYTF TGTGCCAGCATACGGCAGGTGGATGGCTACACCTTC
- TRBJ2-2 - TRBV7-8 CASSLRRPGSGELFF TGTGCCAGCAGCTTGCGTCGCCCGGGAAGCGGGGAGCTGTTTTTT
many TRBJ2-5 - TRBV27 CASSLWGREQETQYF TGTGCCAGCAGTTTATGGGGGCGGGAGCAAGAGACCCAGTACTTC
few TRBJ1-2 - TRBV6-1 CASSPQSITLNYGYTF TGTGCCAGCAGTCCTCAGTCCATAACGCTTAACTATGGCTACACCTTC
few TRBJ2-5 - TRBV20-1 CSAETPGKETQYF TGCAGTGCTGAGACCCCCGGGAAAGAGACCCAGTACTTC
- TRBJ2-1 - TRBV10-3 CAISESGGARYNEQFF TGTGCCATCAGTGAGTCTGGTGGGGCCAGATACAATGAGCAGTTCTTC
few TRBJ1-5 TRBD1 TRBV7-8 CASSLGRQGARGNQPQHF TGTGCCAGCAGCTTAGGGCGGCAGGGGGCAAGGGGCAATCAGCCCCAGCATTTT
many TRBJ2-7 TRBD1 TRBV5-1 CASRRQGDYEQYF TGCGCCAGCAGACGACAGGGGGACTACGAGCAGTACTTC
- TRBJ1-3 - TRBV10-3 CAISGVERATIYF TGTGCCATCAGTGGGGTGGAACGAGCCACCATATATTTT
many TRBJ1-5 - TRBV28 CASSATYSNQPQHF TGTGCCAGCAGTGCGACATATAGCAATCAGCCCCAGCATTTT
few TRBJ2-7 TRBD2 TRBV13 CASSLGPSGKPHEQYF TGTGCCAGCAGCTTAGGTCCTAGCGGGAAGCCGCACGAGCAGTACTTC
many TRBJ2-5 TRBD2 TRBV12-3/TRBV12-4 CASSFGGTSGRASRGETQYF TGTGCCAGCAGTTTTGGAGGGACTAGCGGGAGGGCCTCCCGGGGGGAGACCCAGTACTTC
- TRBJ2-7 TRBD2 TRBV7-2 CASSWTSGRAYEQYF TGTGCCAGCAGCTGGACTAGCGGGAGGGCCTACGAGCAGTACTTC
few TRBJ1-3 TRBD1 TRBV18 CASSSGQGSGNTIYF TGTGCCAGCTCATCTGGACAGGGCTCTGGAAACACCATATATTTT
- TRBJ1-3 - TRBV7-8 CASSETPPGRSTIYF TGTGCCAGCAGCGAAACCCCTCCAGGGCGAAGCACCATATATTTT
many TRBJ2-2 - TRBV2 CASSEGQPGELFF TGTGCCAGCAGTGAAGGACAACCCGGGGAGCTGTTTTTT
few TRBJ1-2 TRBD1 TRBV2 CASGQGSYTF TGTGCCAGCGGACAGGGTAGCTACACCTTC
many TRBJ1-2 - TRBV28 CASSLLARDHGYTF TGTGCCAGCAGTTTATTGGCCAGGGATCATGGCTACACCTTC
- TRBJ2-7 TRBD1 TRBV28 CASSPPGTGSYEQYF TGTGCCAGCAGCCCCCCCGGGACAGGGTCCTACGAGCAGTACTTC
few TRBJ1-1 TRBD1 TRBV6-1 CASSEGQGLTEAFF TGTGCCAGCAGTGAAGGACAGGGATTGACTGAAGCTTTCTTT
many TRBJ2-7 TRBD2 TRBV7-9 CASSSTSGSSYEQYF TGTGCCAGCAGCTCGACTAGCGGTTCCTCCTACGAGCAGTACTTC
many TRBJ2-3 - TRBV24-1 CATSDPGTHTDTQYF TGTGCCACCAGTGATCCCGGGACACACACAGATACGCAGTATTTT
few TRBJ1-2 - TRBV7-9 CASSLPGGFGGYTF TGTGCCAGCAGCTTACCGGGGGGATTTGGGGGCTACACCTTC
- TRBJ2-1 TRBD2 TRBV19 CASSGRRFNNEQFF TGTGCCAGTAGCGGGAGGCGATTCAACAATGAGCAGTTCTTC
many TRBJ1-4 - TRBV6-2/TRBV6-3 CASSPTHWGKLFF TGTGCCAGCAGCCCTACTCATTGGGGAAAACTGTTTTTT
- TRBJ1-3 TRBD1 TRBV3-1 CASSFPTGGSDTIYF TGTGCCAGCAGCTTTCCGACAGGGGGCTCGGACACCATATATTTT
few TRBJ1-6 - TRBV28 CASSLVGSPLHF TGTGCCAGCAGTTTAGTGGGTTCACCCCTCCACTTT
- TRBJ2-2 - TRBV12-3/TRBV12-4 CASSQPGVTGELFF TGTGCCAGCAGCCAGCCGGGGGTCACCGGGGAGCTGTTTTTT
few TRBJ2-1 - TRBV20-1 CSARTESFYNEQFF TGCAGTGCTAGGACGGAGTCCTTCTACAATGAGCAGTTCTTC
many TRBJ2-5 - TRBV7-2 CASSFRRGTGQETQYF TGTGCCAGCAGCTTTAGAAGGGGCACAGGGCAAGAGACCCAGTACTTC
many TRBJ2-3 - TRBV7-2 CASGEHSGTDTQYF TGTGCCAGCGGGGAACATAGCGGCACAGATACGCAGTATTTT
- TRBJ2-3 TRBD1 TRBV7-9 CASSGTGGAGTDTQYF TGTGCCAGCAGCGGAACAGGGGGCGCGGGCACAGATACGCAGTATTTT
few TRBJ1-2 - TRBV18 CASSPQGMPYGYTF TGTGCCAGCTCACCACAAGGGATGCCCTATGGCTACACCTTC
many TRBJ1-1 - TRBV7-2 CASSLSSRATEAFF TGTGCCAGCAGCTTATCGAGTAGGGCCACTGAAGCTTTCTTT
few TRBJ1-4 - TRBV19 CASRAPTNEKLFF TGTGCCAGTCGGGCGCCAACTAATGAAAAACTGTTTTTT
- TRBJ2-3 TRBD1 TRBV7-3 CASSYDRGGTQYF TGTGCCAGCAGCTACGACAGGGGAGGTACGCAGTATTTT
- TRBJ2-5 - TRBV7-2 CASSLARGIQETQYF TGTGCCAGCAGCTTAGCGAGGGGGATCCAAGAGACCCAGTACTTC
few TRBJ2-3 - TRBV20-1 CSARAPELGFIDTQYF TGCAGTGCTAGAGCTCCCGAGTTGGGTTTTATAGATACGCAGTATTTT
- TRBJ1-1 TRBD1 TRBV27 CASSLRATGGTEAFF TGTGCCAGCAGTTTAAGAGCTACAGGGGGTACTGAAGCTTTCTTT
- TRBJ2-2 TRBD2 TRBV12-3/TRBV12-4 CASNKAGVRTGELFF TGTGCCAGCAATAAAGCGGGAGTAAGGACCGGGGAGCTGTTTTTT